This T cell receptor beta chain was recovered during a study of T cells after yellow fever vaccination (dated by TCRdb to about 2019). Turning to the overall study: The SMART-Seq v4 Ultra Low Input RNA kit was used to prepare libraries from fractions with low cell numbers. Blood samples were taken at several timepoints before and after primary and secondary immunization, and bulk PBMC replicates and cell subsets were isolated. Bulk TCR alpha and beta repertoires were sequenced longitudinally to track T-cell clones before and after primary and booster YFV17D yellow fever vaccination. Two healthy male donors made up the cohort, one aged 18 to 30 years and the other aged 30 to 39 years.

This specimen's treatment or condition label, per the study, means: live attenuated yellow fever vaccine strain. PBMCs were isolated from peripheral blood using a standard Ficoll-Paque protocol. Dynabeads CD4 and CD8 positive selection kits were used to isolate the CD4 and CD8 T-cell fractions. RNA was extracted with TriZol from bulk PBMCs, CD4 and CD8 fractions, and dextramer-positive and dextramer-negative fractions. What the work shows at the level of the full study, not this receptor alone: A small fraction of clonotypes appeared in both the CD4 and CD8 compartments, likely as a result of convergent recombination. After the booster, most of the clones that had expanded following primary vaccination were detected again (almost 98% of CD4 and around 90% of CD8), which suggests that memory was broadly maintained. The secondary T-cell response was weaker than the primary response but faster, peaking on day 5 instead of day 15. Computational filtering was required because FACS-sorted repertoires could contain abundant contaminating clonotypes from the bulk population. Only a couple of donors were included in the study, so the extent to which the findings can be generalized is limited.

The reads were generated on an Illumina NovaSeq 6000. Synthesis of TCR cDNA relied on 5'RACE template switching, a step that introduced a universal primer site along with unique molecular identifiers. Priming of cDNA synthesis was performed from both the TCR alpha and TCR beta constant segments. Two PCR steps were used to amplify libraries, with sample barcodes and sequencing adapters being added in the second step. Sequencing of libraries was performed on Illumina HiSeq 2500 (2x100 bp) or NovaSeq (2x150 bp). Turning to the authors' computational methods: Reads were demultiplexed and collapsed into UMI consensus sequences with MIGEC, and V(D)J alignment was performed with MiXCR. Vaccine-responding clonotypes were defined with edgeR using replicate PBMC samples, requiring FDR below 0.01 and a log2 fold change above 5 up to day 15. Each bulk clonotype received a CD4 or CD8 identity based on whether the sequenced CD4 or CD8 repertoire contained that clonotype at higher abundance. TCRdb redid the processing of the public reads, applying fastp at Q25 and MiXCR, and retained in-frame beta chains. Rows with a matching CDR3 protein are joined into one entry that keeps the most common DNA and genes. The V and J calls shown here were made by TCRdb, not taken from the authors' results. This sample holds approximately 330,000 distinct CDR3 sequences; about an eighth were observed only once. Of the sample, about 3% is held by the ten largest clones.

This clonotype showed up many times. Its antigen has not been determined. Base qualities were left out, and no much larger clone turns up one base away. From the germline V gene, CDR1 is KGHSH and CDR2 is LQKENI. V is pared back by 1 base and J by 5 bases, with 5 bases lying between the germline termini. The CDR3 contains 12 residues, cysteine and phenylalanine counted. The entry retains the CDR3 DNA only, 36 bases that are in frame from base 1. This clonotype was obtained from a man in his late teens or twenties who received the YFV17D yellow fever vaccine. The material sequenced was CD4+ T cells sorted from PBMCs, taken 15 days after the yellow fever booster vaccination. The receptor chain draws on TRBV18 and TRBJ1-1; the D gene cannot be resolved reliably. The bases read TGTGCCAGCTCACCACTCGTGACTGAAGCTTTCTTT. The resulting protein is CASSPLVTEAFF. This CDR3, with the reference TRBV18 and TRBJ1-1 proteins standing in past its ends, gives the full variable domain NAGVMQNPRHLVRRRGQEARLRCSPMKGHSHVYWYRQLPEEGLKFMVYLQKENIIDESGMPKERFSAEFPKEGPSILRIQQVVRGDSAAYFCASSPLVTEAFFGQGTRLTVV.